This T cell receptor (beta chain) stems from a study of T cells in women clearing cervical HPV infection. This CDR3 has 17 amino acids. The V gene's germline CDR1 is DFQATT and CDR2 SNEGSKA (reference sequence). V lost 4 bases, J lost 6 bases, and 14 bases stayed unmatched. TCRdb's table, derived via immunoSEQ multiplex PCR, lists solely in-frame clones and lacks some. The sample totals 30,000 to 45,000 clones. A word on this clone: The read halts 3 residues ahead of the CDR3 end, with the missing end drawn from the germline J gene.

Dot-blot hybridization genotyped cervical HPV amplified with MY09/MY11 PCR. J is TRBJ1-5 and V is TRBV20-1; 11 bases are shared with TRBD1. This clonotype was sampled from a woman between 18 and 70 years old with a cervical HPV16 infection that either progressed to CIN3+ or cleared (not recorded which). What was sequenced was blood buffy coat. The covered CDR3 bases are TGCAGTGCTATAGACGGGACAGGGGGTGGATATATTCAGCCC. Translated: CSAIDGTGGGYIQP. The whole CDR3 region reads CSAIDGTGGGYIQPQHF.